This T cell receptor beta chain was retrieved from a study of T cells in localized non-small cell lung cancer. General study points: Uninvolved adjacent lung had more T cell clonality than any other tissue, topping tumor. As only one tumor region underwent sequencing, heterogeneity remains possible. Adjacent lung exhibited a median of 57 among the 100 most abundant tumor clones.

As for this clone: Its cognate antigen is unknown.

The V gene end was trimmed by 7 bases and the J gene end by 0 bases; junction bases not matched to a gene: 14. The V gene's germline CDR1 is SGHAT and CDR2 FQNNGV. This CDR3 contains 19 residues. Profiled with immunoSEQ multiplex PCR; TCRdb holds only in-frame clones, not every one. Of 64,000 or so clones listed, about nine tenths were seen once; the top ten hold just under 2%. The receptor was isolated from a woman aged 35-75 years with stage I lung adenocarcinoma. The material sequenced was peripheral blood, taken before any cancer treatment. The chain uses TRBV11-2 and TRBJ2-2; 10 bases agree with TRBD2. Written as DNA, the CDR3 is TGTGCCAGCATCCGGCGATCTAGCGGGGGCCTCGCGAACACCGGGGAGCTGTTTTTT. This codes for CASIRRSSGGLANTGELFF.